The clone carrying this T cell receptor beta chain was found a few times. Its antigen is unknown. This sample is drawn from a study of CD8 T cells in ankylosing spondylitis. Researchers built TCR beta libraries using quantitative 5'-RACE with molecular barcodes. TCRdb ran MiXCR on the 5' RACE reads and lists one entry per CDR3 protein. The sample contains approximately 140,000 distinct CDR3 sequences, approximately 17% of which appear only once. Regarding the study as a whole: Significantly higher representation of disease-linked clones was reported for matched ankylosing spondylitis synovial fluid. Made up of several highly homologous variants, a TCR beta motif appeared characteristic of ankylosing spondylitis blood. In reactive arthritis synovial fluid and blood, some motif variants had been reported before. A CD8+ phenotype characterized the disease-linked clones, which were relatively rare in peripheral blood.

The CDR3 covers 14 residues. Germline lookup yields CDR1 MNHEY and CDR2 SMNVEV (reference sequence). V trimming: 3 bases; J trimming: 5 bases; junction bases outside the gene matches: 1. The TCR originated in a male donor with ankylosing spondylitis. Sequencing input: blood, either unsorted or a sorted T cell fraction (not recorded which). The rearrangement links TRBV27 to TRBJ1-4, with TRBD1 identical over 9 bases. CDR3: CASSLGTGNEKLFF. The CDR3 coding sequence is TGTGCCAGCAGTTTGGGGACAGGGAATGAAAAACTGTTTTTT.